The sequence of this TCR beta chain was determined in a study of T cell repertoires in cytomegalovirus infection. Looking at the study overall: CMV infection plus the matching HLA type was flagged by public TCR beta signatures. The study, taken as a whole, reports: Frequencies of public TCR beta families were cumulated, and this identified carriers of CMV plus the relevant HLA.

This clonotype was seen a few times. Its matching antigen is unknown. The ends were cut back, 5 bases at V and 5 bases at J, with 13 bases in the middle. The CDR3 spans 14 residues. Each CDR3 protein gets one entry after TCRdb re-called the reads with MiXCR. The sample carries roughly 800,000 distinct CDR3 sequences, almost 30% recorded once. The chain carries TRBV12-3 or TRBV12-4 and TRBJ1-5; D unclear. Source: cultured CD8+ T cells from PBMCs, taken from culture after CMV antigen stimulation. This receptor was identified in a human donor in good health (CMV status not recorded). Some clones in this sample may be carry-over from other donors' samples. The CDR3, as DNA: TGTGCCAGCAGTCCTTTTCTCAGCTATCAGCCCCAGCATTTT. Its protein product is CASSPFLSYQPQHF.